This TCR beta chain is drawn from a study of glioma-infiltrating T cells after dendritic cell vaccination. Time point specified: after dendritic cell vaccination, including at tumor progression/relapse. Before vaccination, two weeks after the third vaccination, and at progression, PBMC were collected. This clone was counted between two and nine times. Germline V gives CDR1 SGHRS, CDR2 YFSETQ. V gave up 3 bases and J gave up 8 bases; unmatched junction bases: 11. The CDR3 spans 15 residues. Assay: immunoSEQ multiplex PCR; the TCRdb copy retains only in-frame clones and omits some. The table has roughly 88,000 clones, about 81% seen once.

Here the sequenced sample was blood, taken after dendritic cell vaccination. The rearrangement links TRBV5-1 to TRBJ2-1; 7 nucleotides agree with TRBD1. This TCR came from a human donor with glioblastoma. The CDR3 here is CASSSTGNPEDEQFF. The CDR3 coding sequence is TGCGCCAGCAGCTCGACAGGGAACCCTGAGGATGAGCAGTTCTTC.